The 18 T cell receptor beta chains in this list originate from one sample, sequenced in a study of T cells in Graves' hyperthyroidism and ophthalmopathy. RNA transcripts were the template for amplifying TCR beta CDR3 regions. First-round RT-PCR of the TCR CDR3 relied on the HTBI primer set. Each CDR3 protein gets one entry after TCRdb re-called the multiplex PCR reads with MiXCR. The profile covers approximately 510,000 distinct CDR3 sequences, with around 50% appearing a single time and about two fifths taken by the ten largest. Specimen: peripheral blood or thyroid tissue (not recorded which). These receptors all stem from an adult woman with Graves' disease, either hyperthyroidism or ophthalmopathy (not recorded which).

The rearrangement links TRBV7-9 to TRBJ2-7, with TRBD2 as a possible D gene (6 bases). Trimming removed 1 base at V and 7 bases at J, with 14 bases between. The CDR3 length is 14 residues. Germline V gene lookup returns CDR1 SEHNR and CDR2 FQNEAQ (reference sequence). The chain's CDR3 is CASSLEVWGEEQYF. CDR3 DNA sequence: TGTGCCAGCAGCTTAGAGGTTTGGGGGGAAGAGCAGTACTTC.

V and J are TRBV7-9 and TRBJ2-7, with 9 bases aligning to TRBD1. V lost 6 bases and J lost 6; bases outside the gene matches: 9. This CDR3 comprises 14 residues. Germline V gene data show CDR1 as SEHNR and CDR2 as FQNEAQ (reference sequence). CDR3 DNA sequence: TGTGCCAGCAGAAAACAGGGGGCGCATACCGAGCAGTACTTC. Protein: CASRKQGAHTEQYF.

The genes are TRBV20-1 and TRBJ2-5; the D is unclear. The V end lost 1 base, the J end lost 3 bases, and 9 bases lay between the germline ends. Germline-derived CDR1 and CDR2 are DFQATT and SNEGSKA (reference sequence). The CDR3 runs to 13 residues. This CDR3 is CSARVVNEETQYF. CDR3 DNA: TGCAGTGCTAGAGTGGTGAATGAAGAGACCCAGTACTTC.

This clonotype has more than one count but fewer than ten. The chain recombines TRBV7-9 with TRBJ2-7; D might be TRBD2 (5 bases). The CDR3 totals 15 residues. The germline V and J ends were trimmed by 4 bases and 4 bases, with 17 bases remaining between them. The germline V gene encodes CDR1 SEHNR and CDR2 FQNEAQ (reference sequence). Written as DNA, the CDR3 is TGTGCCAGCAGCTCCGGTCCTCCCGGGGATTACGAGCAGTACTTC. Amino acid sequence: CASSSGPPGDYEQYF.

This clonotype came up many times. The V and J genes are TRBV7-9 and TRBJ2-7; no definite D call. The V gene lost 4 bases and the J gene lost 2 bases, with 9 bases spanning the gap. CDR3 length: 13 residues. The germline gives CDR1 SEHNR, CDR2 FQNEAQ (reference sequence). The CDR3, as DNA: TGTGCCAGCAGCTACGACTTGCCCTACGAGCAGTACTTC. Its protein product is CASSYDLPYEQYF.

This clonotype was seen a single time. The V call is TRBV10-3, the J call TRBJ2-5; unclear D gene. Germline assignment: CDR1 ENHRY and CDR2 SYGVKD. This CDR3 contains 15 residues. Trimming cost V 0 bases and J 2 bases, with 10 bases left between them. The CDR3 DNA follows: TGTGCCATCAGTGAGTCTGGCGGAATGCAAGAGACCCAGTACTTC. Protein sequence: CAISESGGMQETQYF.

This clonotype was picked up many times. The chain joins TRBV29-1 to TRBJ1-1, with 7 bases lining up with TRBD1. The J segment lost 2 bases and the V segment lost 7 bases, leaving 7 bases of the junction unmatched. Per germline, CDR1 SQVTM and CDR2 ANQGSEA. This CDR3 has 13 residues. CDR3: CSGGTVSNTEAFF. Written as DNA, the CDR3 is TGCAGCGGTGGGACAGTTTCCAACACTGAAGCTTTCTTT.

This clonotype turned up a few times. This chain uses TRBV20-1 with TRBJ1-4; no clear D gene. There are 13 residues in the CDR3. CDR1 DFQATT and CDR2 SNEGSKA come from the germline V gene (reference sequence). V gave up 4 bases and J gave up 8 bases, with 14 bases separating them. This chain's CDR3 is CSATDPRKEKLFF. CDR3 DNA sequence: TGCAGTGCTACAGACCCGAGGAAGGAAAAACTGTTTTTT.

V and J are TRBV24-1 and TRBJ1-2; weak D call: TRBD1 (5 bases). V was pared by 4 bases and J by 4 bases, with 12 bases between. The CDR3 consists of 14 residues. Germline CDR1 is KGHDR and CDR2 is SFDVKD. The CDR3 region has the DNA TGTGCCACCAGTGACCTCGACAGCGTCTATGGCTACACCTTC. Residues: CATSDLDSVYGYTF.

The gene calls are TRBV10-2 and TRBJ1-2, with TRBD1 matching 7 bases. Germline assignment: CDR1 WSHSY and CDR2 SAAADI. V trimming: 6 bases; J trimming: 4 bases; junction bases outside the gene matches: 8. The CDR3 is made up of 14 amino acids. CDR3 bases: TGCGCCAGCAGCTTTACCGGGACAGCCTATGGCTACACCTTC. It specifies CASSFTGTAYGYTF.

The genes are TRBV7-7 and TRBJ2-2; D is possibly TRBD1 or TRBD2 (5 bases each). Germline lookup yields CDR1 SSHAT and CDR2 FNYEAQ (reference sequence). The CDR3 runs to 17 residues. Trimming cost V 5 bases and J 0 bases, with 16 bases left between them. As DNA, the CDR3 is TGTGCCAGCAGCACTAGACAGCCCCACTCGAACACCGGGGAGCTGTTTTTT. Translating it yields CASSTRQPHSNTGELFF.

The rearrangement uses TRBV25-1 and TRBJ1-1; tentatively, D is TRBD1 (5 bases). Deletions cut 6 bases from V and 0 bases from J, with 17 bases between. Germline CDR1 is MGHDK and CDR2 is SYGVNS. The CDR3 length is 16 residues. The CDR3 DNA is TGTGCCAGCAGCTTCTATGTCGGACACCTGAACACTGAAGCTTTCTTT. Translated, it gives CASSFYVGHLNTEAFF. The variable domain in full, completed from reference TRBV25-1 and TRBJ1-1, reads EADIYQTPRYLVIGTGKKITLECSQTMGHDKMYWYQQDPGMELHLIHYSYGVNSTEKGDLSSESTVSRIRTEHFPLTLESARPSHTSQYLCASSFYVGHLNTEAFFGQGTRLTVV.

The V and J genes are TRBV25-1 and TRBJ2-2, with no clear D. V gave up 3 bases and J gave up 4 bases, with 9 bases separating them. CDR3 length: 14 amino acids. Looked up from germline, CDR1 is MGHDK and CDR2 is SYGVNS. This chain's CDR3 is CASSDPTGTGELFF. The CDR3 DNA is TGTGCCAGCAGTGACCCAACGGGCACCGGGGAGCTGTTTTTT.

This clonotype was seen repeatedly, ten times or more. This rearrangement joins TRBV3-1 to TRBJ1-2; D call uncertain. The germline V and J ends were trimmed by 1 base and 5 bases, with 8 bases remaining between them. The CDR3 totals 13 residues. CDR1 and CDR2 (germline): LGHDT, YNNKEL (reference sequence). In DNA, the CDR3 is TGTGCCAGCAGCCAAGGAGACTCGTATGGCTACACCTTC. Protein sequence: CASSQGDSYGYTF.

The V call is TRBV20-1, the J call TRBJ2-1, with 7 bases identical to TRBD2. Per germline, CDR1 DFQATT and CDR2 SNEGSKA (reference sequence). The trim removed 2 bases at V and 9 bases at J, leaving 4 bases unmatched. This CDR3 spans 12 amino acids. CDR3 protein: CSARRLATEQFF. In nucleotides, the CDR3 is TGCAGTGCTAGACGACTAGCAACTGAGCAGTTCTTC.

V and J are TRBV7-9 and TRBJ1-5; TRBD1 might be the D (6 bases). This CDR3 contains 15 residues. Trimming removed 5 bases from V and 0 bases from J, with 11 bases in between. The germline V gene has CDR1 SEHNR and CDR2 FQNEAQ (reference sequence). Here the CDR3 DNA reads TGTGCCAGCAGCCGCGGACAGTATAGCAATCAGCCCCAGCATTTT. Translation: CASSRGQYSNQPQHF.

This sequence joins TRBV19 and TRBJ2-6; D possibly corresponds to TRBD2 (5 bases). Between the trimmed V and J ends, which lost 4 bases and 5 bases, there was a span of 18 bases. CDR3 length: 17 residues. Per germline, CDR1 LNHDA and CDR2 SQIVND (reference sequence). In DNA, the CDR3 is TGTGCCAGTAGTACCCAAGGATGGACTGGGTGGGCCAACGTCCTGACTTTC. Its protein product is CASSTQGWTGWANVLTF.

The CDR3 bases are TGTGCCAGCAGCTTTCGGGGTTCCAAAGAGACCCAGTACTTC. Translation: CASSFRGSKETQYF. This sequence joins TRBV7-8 and TRBJ2-5, with D possibly matching TRBD2 (5 bases). Deletions cut 3 bases from V and 3 bases from J, with 11 bases between. The germline V gene has CDR1 SGHVS and CDR2 FQNEAQ. This CDR3 has 14 amino acids.